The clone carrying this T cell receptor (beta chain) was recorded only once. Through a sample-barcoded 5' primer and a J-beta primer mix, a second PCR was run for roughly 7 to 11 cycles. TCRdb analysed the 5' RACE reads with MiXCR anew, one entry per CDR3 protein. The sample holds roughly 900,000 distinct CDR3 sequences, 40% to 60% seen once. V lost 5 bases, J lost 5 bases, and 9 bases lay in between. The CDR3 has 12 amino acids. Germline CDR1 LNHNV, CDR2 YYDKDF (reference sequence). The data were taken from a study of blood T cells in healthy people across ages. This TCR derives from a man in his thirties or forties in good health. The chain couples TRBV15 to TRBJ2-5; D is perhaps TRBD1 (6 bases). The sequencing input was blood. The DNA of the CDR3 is TGTGCCACCAGCTTTACAGGGGAGACCCAGTACTTC. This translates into CATSFTGETQYF.